This T cell receptor beta chain was found in a study of shared clonotypes between healthy human individuals. Study conclusions and caveats: Naive subsets, compared against memory subsets, generally had larger estimated richness values.

CDR3 length equals 14 residues. V lost 1 base, J lost 2 bases, and 8 bases lay in between. Looked up from germline, CDR1 is KGHSH and CDR2 is LQKENI. This table comes from immunoSEQ multiplex PCR, and its TCRdb copy is limited to in-frame clones, with some not included. The profile shows 980,000 or so clones, around three quarters of them singletons. This clone has only one observation. The antigen remains unidentified. The same CDR3 arises from other DNA sequences in this sample as well. This receptor was obtained from a man aged 18 to 30 in good health. The V call is TRBV18, the J call TRBJ1-1; D possibly corresponds to TRBD1 (5 bases). The specimen was memory CD4+ T cells sorted from blood. Subset denoted: CD45RA-negative fraction. CDR3 DNA: TGTGCCAGCTCACCACAGGGGCAAAACACTGAAGCTTTCTTT. Translating gives CASSPQGQNTEAFF.